A selection of T cell receptor beta chains follows, all from one sample in a study of T cells after yellow fever vaccination. TCRdb re-called the 5' RACE reads through MiXCR, storing one row per CDR3 protein. This table has around 590,000 distinct CDR3 sequences, about 12% appearing once. The starting material was PBMCs, obtained on the day of the yellow fever booster vaccination. The receptors originated from a man younger than 45 who received the YFV17D yellow fever vaccine. Both conserved end residues are part of each CDR3. The order of the fields is D gene, J gene, clone size, V gene, CDR3 DNA, CDR3 protein. The D gene is left open where the match is weak. Clone size is not always given. Where it is, it says once, few, many or a class for expanded clones.

. | TRBJ2-7 | few | TRBV12-3/TRBV12-4 | TGTGCCAGCAGTTTCGACTCCCCCTACGAGCAGTACTTC | CASSFDSPYEQYF
. | TRBJ2-7 | few | TRBV6-2/TRBV6-3 | TGTGCCAGCAGTTACTTCCTGGGTTCCTACGAGCAGTACTTC | CASSYFLGSYEQYF
. | TRBJ2-7 | many | TRBV7-9 | TGTGCCAGCAGCTTTGCAGCTAGCTACGAGCAGTACTTC | CASSFAASYEQYF
. | TRBJ2-5 | . | TRBV27 | TGTGCCAGCAGCAGTTACGGGAGCTCGGCAGAGACCCAGTACTTC | CASSSYGSSAETQYF
TRBD1 | TRBJ2-1 | few | TRBV5-1 | TGCGCCAGCAGCACGGGACAGGGCTATGAGCAGTTCTTC | CASSTGQGYEQFF
TRBD1 | TRBJ2-3 | few | TRBV20-1 | TGCAGTGCTAGAGATCCCGGGACAGGGGGGACAGATACGCAGTATTTT | CSARDPGTGGTDTQYF
TRBD2 | TRBJ2-1 | few | TRBV10-3 | TGTGCCATCACGGGGGGGGAGGCGAATGAGCAGTTCTTC | CAITGGEANEQFF
TRBD2 | TRBJ2-7 | . | TRBV20-1 | TGCAGTGCCTTAGCGGGAGCGAGATACGAGCAGTACTTC | CSALAGARYEQYF
. | TRBJ2-4 | few | TRBV20-1 | TGCAGTGCTAGAGAGAGGGACATTCAGTACTTC | CSARERDIQYF
. | TRBJ2-1 | . | TRBV20-1 | TGCACTCCACTTAACCGGGACTCCTCCTACAATGAGCAGTTCTTC | CTPLNRDSSYNEQFF
TRBD1 | TRBJ2-1 | few | TRBV28 | TGTGCCAGCAGCCTGGACAGGGAATTGTATGAGCAGTTCTTC | CASSLDRELYEQFF
. | TRBJ1-4 | . | TRBV7-2 | TGTGCCAGCAGCTTAGTGGGTATTGAAAAACTGTTTTTT | CASSLVGIEKLFF
TRBD1 | TRBJ1-5 | few | TRBV28 | TGTGCCAGCAGCTCGACAGGGATAGACCAGCCCCAGCATTTT | CASSSTGIDQPQHF
TRBD2 | TRBJ2-1 | few | TRBV19 | TGTGCCAGTAGTCTTGCGGGAGGAGTCCACAATGAGCAGTTCTTC | CASSLAGGVHNEQFF
. | TRBJ1-3 | . | TRBV6-5 | TGTGCCAGCAGTTACGTCGCTTTCGACGGGGTTACCATATATTTT | CASSYVAFDGVTIYF
. | TRBJ2-5 | few | TRBV5-1 | TGCGCCAGCAGCTTGGCCGGGCAGGGAGGAGGGCAAGAGACCCAGTACTTC | CASSLAGQGGGQETQYF
. | TRBJ1-2 | . | TRBV18 | TGTGCCAGCTCACCACTCGGGGACAACTATGGCTACACCTTC | CASSPLGDNYGYTF
. | TRBJ2-4 | few | TRBV7-2 | TGTGCCAGCCGCCGCGGGTCGGCTGTCCAAAACATTCAGTACTTC | CASRRGSAVQNIQYF
. | TRBJ2-7 | . | TRBV12-5 | TGTGCTAGTGTTTTCCAAGTCCACGAGCAGTACTTC | CASVFQVHEQYF
. | TRBJ2-7 | . | TRBV12-3/TRBV12-4 | TGTGCCAGCAGTTTCAGTCCTGGTCAGACGGGGCAGTACTTC | CASSFSPGQTGQYF
. | TRBJ2-7 | . | TRBV4-3 | TGCGCCAGCAGCCAAGATAAGGGGATCTACGAGCAGTACTTC | CASSQDKGIYEQYF
. | TRBJ1-5 | . | TRBV2 | TGTGCCAGCAGTGGGGACCTGAGCAATCAGCCCCAGCATTTT | CASSGDLSNQPQHF
. | TRBJ2-1 | many | TRBV12-3/TRBV12-4 | TGTGCCAGCAGTTCCAACCGGGTGAACAATGAGCAGTTCTTC | CASSSNRVNNEQFF
TRBD2 | TRBJ2-1 | few | TRBV6-2/TRBV6-3 | TGTGCCAGCAGGAACCGGGACTACCCCTACAATGAGCAGTTCTTC | CASRNRDYPYNEQFF
. | TRBJ2-7 | few | TRBV5-1 | TGCGCCAGCAGCTTGAATTCAGGTGTTGGAACCTACGAGCAGTACTTC | CASSLNSGVGTYEQYF
. | TRBJ2-7 | . | TRBV20-1 | TGCAGTGCTAGGACGGCGGCCTACGAGCAGTACTTC | CSARTAAYEQYF
. | TRBJ1-6 | many | TRBV2 | TGTGCCAGCAGTGTGGAGCCCCCGGGGGTTGTTAATTCACCCCTCCACTTT | CASSVEPPGVVNSPLHF
. | TRBJ2-5 | . | TRBV28 | TGTGCCAGCATGCGAAGTTTCGTAAAGACCCAGTACTTC | CASMRSFVKTQYF
. | TRBJ2-7 | many | TRBV14 | TGTGCCAGCAGCCAAGGTTTCACATACGAGCAGTACTTC | CASSQGFTYEQYF
TRBD2 | TRBJ2-7 | many | TRBV10-1 | TGCGCCAGTCGACTAGCGGGAGGCTACGAGCAGTACTTC | CASRLAGGYEQYF
. | TRBJ2-2 | many | TRBV3-1 | TGTGCCAGCAGCCCCTCGTACATCCCGGAGCTGTTTTTT | CASSPSYIPELFF
TRBD2 | TRBJ2-3 | . | TRBV20-1 | TGCTGTGCTAGAGGGAGACTAGCGGGAAACACAGATACGCAGTATTTT | CCARGRLAGNTDTQYF
TRBD2 | TRBJ2-3 | . | TRBV5-1 | TGCGCCAGCAGGCGGGAGGGCCAGTATACGCAGTATTTT | CASRREGQYTQYF
. | TRBJ1-1 | few | TRBV4-3 | TGCGCCAGCAGCCAAGATATGGGGAGGGGTGAAGCTTTCTTT | CASSQDMGRGEAFF